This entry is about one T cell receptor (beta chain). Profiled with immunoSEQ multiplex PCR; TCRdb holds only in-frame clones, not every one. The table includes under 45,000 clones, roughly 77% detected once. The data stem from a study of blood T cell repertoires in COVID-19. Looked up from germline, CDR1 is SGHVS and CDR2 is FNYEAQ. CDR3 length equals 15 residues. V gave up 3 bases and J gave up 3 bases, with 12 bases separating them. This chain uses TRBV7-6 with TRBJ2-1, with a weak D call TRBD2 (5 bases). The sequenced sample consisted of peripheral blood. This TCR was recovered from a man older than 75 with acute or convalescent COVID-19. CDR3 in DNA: TGTGCCAGCAGCTTGGCTAGCTTAATCTACAATGAGCAGTTCTTC. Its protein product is CASSLASLIYNEQFF.